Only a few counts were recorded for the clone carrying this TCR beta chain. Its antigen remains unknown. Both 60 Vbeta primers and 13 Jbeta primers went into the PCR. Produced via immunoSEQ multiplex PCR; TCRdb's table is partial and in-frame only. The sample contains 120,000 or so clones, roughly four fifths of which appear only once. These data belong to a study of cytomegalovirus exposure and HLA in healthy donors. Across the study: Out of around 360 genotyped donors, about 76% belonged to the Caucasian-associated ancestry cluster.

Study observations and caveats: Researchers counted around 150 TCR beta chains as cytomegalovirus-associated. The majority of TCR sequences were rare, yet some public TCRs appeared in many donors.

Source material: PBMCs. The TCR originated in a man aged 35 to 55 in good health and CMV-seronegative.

CDR3 protein: CASSLGQLAGGSSYNEQFF. In nucleotides, the CDR3 is TGTGCCAGCAGCTTAGGTCAACTAGCGGGGGGAAGCTCCTACAATGAGCAGTTCTTC. V is TRBV7-6 and J is TRBJ2-1; 12 bases are a match to TRBD2. This CDR3 comprises 19 residues. Trimming cost V 1 base and J 0 bases; bases outside gene matches: 7. Germline V CDR1 and CDR2: SGHVS, FNYEAQ.